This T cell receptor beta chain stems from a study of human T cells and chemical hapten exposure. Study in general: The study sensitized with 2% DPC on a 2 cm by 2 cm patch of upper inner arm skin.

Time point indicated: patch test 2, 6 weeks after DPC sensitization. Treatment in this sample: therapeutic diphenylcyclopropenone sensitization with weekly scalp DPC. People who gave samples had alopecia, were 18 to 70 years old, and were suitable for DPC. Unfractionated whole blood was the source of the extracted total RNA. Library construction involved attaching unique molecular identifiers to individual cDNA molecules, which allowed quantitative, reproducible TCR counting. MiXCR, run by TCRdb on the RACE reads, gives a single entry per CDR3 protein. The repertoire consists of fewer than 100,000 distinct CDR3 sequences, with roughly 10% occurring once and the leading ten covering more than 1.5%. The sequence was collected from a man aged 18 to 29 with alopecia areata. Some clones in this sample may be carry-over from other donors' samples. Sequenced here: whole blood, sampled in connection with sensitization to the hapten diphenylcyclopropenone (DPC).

The DNA of the CDR3 is TGTGCCAGCAGTTACGGGGCGGTCACCTACACCGGGGAGCTGTTTTTT. Translation: CASSYGAVTYTGELFF. V and J are TRBV6-5 and TRBJ2-2; D is possibly TRBD1 (5 bases). This CDR3 comprises 16 residues. CDR1 is MNHEY, CDR2 SVGAGI, per germline. With 2 bases removed from V and 3 bases from J, the gap between germline ends came to 13 bases.